This TCR beta chain was sequenced for a study of OX40 agonist ivuxolimab in advanced cancers. Turning to the study itself: Dose-escalation patients suffered from hepatocellular carcinoma, melanoma, renal cell or head and neck cancer.

Turning to this clone: Its antigen remains unknown.

Autoimmune disease history or systemic immunosuppression led to patient exclusion. The V segment lost 2 bases and the J segment 8 bases; nucleotides outside the gene matches: 14. This CDR3 has 17 residues. Germline CDR1 SGDLS, CDR2 YYNGEE. Here immunoSEQ multiplex PCR was the method, and the copy in TCRdb shows in-frame clones only, minus some. Seen here are about 150,000 clones, approximately 90% observed once, and the top ten hold about 1.1%. Findings of the study overall: Clonal expansion was seen in CD4+ and CD8+ blood T cells by week 6 at 0.1 to 3.0 mg/kg.

This sequence joins TRBV9 and TRBJ2-2, with TRBD1 matching over 8 bases. Sample: CD4+ or CD8+ T cells sorted from blood, taken in a trial of the OX40 agonist ivuxolimab. The sequence came from an adult with an advanced solid tumor such as melanoma, head and neck, liver or kidney cancer. This CDR3 is CASSVRFRDRSPGELFF. In nucleotides, the CDR3 is TGTGCCAGCAGCGTTCGTTTCCGGGACAGGTCACCTGGGGAGCTGTTTTTT.